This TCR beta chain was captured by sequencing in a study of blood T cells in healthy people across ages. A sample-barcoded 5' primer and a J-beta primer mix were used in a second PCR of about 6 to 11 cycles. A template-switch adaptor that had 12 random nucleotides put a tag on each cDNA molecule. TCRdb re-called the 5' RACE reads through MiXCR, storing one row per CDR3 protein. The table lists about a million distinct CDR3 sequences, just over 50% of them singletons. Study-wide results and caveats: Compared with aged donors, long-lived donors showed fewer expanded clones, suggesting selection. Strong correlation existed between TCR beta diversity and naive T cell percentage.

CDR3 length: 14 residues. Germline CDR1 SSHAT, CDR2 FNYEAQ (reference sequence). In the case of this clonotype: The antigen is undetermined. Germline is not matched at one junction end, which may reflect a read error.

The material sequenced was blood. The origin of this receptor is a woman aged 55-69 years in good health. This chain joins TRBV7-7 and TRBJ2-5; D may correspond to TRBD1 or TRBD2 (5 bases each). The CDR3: CAGSLMGHQETQYF. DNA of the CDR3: TGTGCCGGCAGCCTAATGGGACACCAAGAGACCCAGTACTTC.